The rows below give T cell receptor beta chains drawn from one sample of a study of vaccination effects on CD4 cells after COVID-19. No antigen is known for these receptors. The table came from immunoSEQ multiplex PCR; TCRdb's copy has only in-frame clones and leaves some out. In the table there are around 26,000 clones, approximately 69% of which are singletons. The input for sequencing was CD4+ T cells from PBMCs cultured with SARS-CoV-2 spike peptides, taken after COVID-19 vaccination. All receptors derive from a human donor who received a COVID-19 vaccine. CDR3s include the opening cysteine and the closing phenylalanine or tryptophan. D genes are given only for firm matches. Some rows mark clone size as missing; the rest say once, few, many or name a class of expanded clone.

clone_size	v_call	d_call	j_call	cdr3_aa	cdr3_nt
.	TRBV2	TRBD2	TRBJ2-7	CASFRGSLDEQYF	TGTGCCAGCTTCCGCGGGAGCTTGGACGAGCAGTACTTC
.	TRBV18	.	TRBJ2-5	CASSSLSGTQETQYF	TGTGCCAGCTCAAGCCTGTCCGGGACCCAAGAGACCCAGTACTTC
.	TRBV4-1	TRBD2	TRBJ2-1	CASSADHREGLYNEQFF	TGCGCCAGCAGCGCAGACCACCGGGAGGGACTCTACAATGAGCAGTTCTTC
.	TRBV6-2/TRBV6-3	.	TRBJ1-3	CASSSYPGTRDGNTIYF	TGTGCCAGCAGTTCCTATCCCGGGACAAGGGATGGAAACACCATATATTTT
once	TRBV9	.	TRBJ1-3	CASSVEPRVPGNTIYF	TGTGCCAGCAGCGTCGAGCCCAGGGTCCCTGGAAACACCATATATTTT
.	TRBV3-1/TRBV3-2	.	TRBJ1-2	CASSQGLGVPGGYTF	TGTGCCAGCAGCCAAGGCCTCGGAGTTCCAGGCGGCTACACCTTC
.	TRBV5-8	TRBD2	TRBJ2-7	CASSFAGGSYEQYF	TGTGCCAGCAGCTTCGCGGGGGGCTCCTACGAGCAGTACTTC
.	TRBV11-3	.	TRBJ2-6	CASSFSGANVLTF	TGTGCCAGCAGCTTCTCTGGGGCCAACGTCCTGACTTTC
.	TRBV5-1	.	TRBJ1-2	CASSLDLFVATRANYGYTF	TGCGCCAGCAGCTTGGATCTTTTCGTTGCCACCCGCGCTAACTATGGCTACACCTTC
once	TRBV11-2	TRBD2	TRBJ2-1	CASSLFSGSGRSDEQFF	TGTGCCAGCAGCTTATTCTCGGGTAGCGGGAGGTCCGATGAGCAGTTCTTC
once	TRBV5-1	TRBD1	TRBJ2-1	CASSQGTGGNEQFF	TGCGCCAGCAGCCAAGGGACAGGGGGTAATGAGCAGTTCTTC
few	TRBV10-3	TRBD2	TRBJ2-1	CAISGAASGRVNEQFF	TGTGCCATCAGTGGGGCTGCTAGCGGGAGGGTCAATGAGCAGTTCTTC
.	TRBV18	.	TRBJ1-1	CASSATANTEAFF	TGTGCCAGCTCAGCAACAGCGAACACTGAAGCTTTCTTT
.	TRBV29-1	.	TRBJ2-7	CSVGVAGYEQYF	TGCAGCGTGGGGGTCGCAGGCTACGAGCAGTACTTC
.	TRBV5-4	TRBD2	TRBJ2-2	CASSRPGLAGGPSTGELFF	TGTGCCAGCAGCAGGCCGGGACTAGCGGGAGGGCCGAGCACCGGGGAGCTGTTTTTT
medium-sized	TRBV10-2	TRBD1	TRBJ2-7	CASKTGQGALEQYF	TGCGCCAGCAAGACGGGACAGGGGGCGCTTGAGCAGTACTTC
.	TRBV5-1	TRBD1	TRBJ1-2	CASSLGDRGIYGYTF	TGCGCCAGCAGCTTGGGTGACAGGGGGATATATGGCTACACCTTC
.	TRBV5-5	TRBD1	TRBJ1-2	CASSLIPGQGFRGYTF	TGTGCCAGCAGCTTAATTCCGGGACAGGGGTTTAGGGGCTACACCTTC
.	TRBV30	.	TRBJ1-5	CAWSPGGNQPQHF	TGTGCCTGGAGTCCAGGGGGCAATCAGCCCCAGCATTTT
.	TRBV19	TRBD1	TRBJ1-3	CASSIDSLTRTGRNTIYF	TGTGCCAGTAGTATCGACTCCCTCACCAGGACAGGGAGAAACACCATATATTTT
.	TRBV5-1	TRBD1	TRBJ2-7	CASSSSRDRGPNEQYF	TGCGCCAGCAGCTCCTCCCGGGACAGGGGGCCAAACGAGCAGTACTTC
.	TRBV12-3/TRBV12-4	.	TRBJ1-5	CASSATGPQHF	TGTGCCAGCAGTGCTACCGGCCCCCAGCATTTT
once	TRBV18	.	TRBJ2-6	CASSEDSGANVLTF	TGTGCCAGCTCAGAAGACTCTGGGGCCAACGTCCTGACTTTC
.	TRBV7-9	.	TRBJ1-3	CASSLRGTTGNTIYF	TGTGCCAGCAGCTTACGGGGGACCACTGGAAACACCATATATTTT
.	TRBV21-1	.	TRBJ2-2	CASILQAASNTGELFF	TGTGCCAGCATCCTTCAGGCAGCTTCGAACACCGGGGAGCTGTTTTTT
few	TRBV4-1	TRBD2	TRBJ2-3	CASSQGSGSTDTQYF	TGCGCCAGCAGCCAAGGTAGCGGGAGCACAGATACGCAGTATTTT
.	TRBV6-5	TRBD2	TRBJ2-5	CASSYSTSGSGETQYF	TGTGCCAGCAGTTACTCGACGAGCGGGAGTGGGGAGACCCAGTACTTC
.	TRBV4-1	TRBD2	TRBJ2-2	CASSPHSGSPAGELFF	TGCGCCAGCAGCCCCCATAGCGGGAGTCCAGCCGGGGAGCTGTTTTTT
.	TRBV5-3	TRBD1	TRBJ2-2	CARSRGQGRPGELFF	TGTGCCAGAAGCAGGGGACAGGGGCGTCCCGGGGAGCTGTTTTTT
once	TRBV19	.	TRBJ2-7	CASSTPGNSYEQYF	TGTGCCAGTAGCACCCCCGGAAACTCCTACGAGCAGTACTTC
.	TRBV3-1/TRBV3-2	.	TRBJ1-2	CASSQFEAYTF	TGTGCCAGCAGCCAATTTGAAGCCTACACCTTC